This TCR beta chain emerged from a study of patients and donors after allogeneic stem cell transplantation. Each CDR3 protein gets one entry after TCRdb re-called the RT-PCR reads with MiXCR. This table has approximately 430,000 distinct CDR3 sequences, approximately 16% appearing once. Germline trimming cut 7 bases from V and 6 bases from J; bases unmatched to any gene: 6. The CDR3 spans 13 residues. The chain employs TRBV12-3 or TRBV12-4 and TRBJ2-1, with TRBD2 matching over 7 bases. The sequenced sample was blood, either unsorted or a sorted T cell fraction (not recorded which). The receptor's source is a human donor who was either an allogeneic HSCT recipient or a stem cell or donor lymphocyte infusion donor (not recorded which). It is not recorded whose cells these are; they may come from a transplant donor. The CDR3 here is CASMASGRNEQFF. CDR3 nucleotides: TGTGCCAGCATGGCTAGCGGTCGCAATGAGCAGTTCTTC.